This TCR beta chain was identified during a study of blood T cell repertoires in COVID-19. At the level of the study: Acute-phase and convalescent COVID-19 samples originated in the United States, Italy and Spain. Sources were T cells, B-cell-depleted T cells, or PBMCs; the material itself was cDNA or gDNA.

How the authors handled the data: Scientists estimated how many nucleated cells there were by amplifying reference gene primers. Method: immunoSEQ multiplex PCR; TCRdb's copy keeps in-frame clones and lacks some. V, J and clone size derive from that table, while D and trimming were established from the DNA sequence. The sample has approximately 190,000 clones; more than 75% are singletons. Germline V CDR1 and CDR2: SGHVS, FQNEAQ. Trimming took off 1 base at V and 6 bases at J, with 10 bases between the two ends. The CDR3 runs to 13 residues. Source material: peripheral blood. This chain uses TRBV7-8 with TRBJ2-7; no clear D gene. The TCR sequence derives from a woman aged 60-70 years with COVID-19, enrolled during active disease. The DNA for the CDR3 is TGTGCCAGCAGCTTAGGCCAGGATCGCGAGCAGTACTTC. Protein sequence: CASSLGQDREQYF.